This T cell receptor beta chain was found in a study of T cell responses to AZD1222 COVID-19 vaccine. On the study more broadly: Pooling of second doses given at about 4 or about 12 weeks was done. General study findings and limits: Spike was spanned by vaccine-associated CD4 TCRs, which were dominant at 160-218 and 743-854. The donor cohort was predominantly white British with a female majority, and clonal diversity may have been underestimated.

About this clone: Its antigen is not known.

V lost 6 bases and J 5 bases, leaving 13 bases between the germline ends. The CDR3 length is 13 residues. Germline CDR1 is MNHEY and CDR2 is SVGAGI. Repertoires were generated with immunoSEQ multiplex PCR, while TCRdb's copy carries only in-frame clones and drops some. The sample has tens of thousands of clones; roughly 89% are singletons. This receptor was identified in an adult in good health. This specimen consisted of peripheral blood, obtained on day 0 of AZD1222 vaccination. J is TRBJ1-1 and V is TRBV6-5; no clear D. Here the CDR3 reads CASSNWEETEAFF. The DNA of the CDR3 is TGTGCCAGCAGCAACTGGGAGGAGACTGAAGCTTTCTTT.